This T cell receptor (beta chain) was recovered during a study of shared clonotypes between healthy human individuals. Overall study context: With ages of 18 to 49, the donors were a couple of women and a few men.

The V segment lost 7 bases and the J segment 2 bases; nucleotides outside the gene matches: 6. Germline CDR1 SNHLY, CDR2 FYNNEI. This CDR3 is built from 15 residues. The study, taken as a whole, reports: Rarefaction analysis demonstrated incomplete sorted-subset sequencing notwithstanding large depth.

About this clone itself: What it recognizes is unknown.

Data came from immunoSEQ multiplex PCR; TCRdb stores just in-frame clones and leaves some out. The profile shows about a million clones, roughly 75% of them singletons. The chain has TRBV2 and TRBJ2-5; 11 nucleotides agree with TRBD2. Sequencing used memory CD4+ T cells sorted from blood. Subset defined: CD45RA-negative fraction. The receptor's source is a man between 18 and 35 years old in good health. The DNA for the CDR3 is TGTGCCAGCACCCGCTCTAGCGGGGGGCAAGAGACCCAGTACTTC. Protein: CASTRSSGGQETQYF.